Listed below are T cell receptor beta chains from one sample, sequenced in a study of OX40 agonist ivuxolimab in advanced cancers. TCRdb's copy holds only in-frame clones and misses some; the assay was immunoSEQ multiplex PCR. The table has under 95,000 clones, around 88% seen once; the top ten hold about 6.9%. The sample here was CD4+ or CD8+ T cells sorted from blood, taken in a trial of the OX40 agonist ivuxolimab. The receptors were gathered from an adult with an advanced solid tumor such as melanoma, head and neck, liver or kidney cancer. Both conserved end residues are part of each CDR3. Fields, in order: clone size, V gene, J gene, D gene, CDR3 DNA, CDR3 protein. D genes are given only for firm matches. Only part of the rows carry a size: once, few, many, or a class if the clone is expanded.

clone size: -; V gene: TRBV27; J gene: TRBJ2-5; D gene: TRBD1; CDR3 DNA: TGTGCCAGCAGTATCAGGGGGTACCAAGAGACCCAGTACTTC; CDR3 protein: CASSIRGYQETQYF
clone size: few; V gene: TRBV9; J gene: TRBJ1-1; D gene: -; CDR3 DNA: TGTGCCAGCAGCGTACGCCCAGTGAACACTGAAGCTTTCTTT; CDR3 protein: CASSVRPVNTEAFF
clone size: -; V gene: TRBV30; J gene: TRBJ2-7; D gene: TRBD2; CDR3 DNA: TGTGCCTGGGCGGGGGTTGGTGAGCAGTACTTC; CDR3 protein: CAWAGVGEQYF
clone size: -; V gene: TRBV19; J gene: TRBJ1-5; D gene: -; CDR3 DNA: TGTGCCAGTAGTATTACAGGGAAGCGATTTGATAGCAATCAGCCCCAGCATTTT; CDR3 protein: CASSITGKRFDSNQPQHF
clone size: -; V gene: TRBV7-2; J gene: TRBJ2-1; D gene: TRBD2; CDR3 DNA: TGTGCCAGCAGCTGGATTGGCCTAGCGGGCGACAATGAGCAGTTCTTC; CDR3 protein: CASSWIGLAGDNEQFF
clone size: -; V gene: TRBV6-5; J gene: TRBJ2-2; D gene: TRBD2; CDR3 DNA: TGTGCCAGCAGTTACCCAGCGGGAGGGGAGACCGGGGAGCTGTTTTTT; CDR3 protein: CASSYPAGGETGELFF
clone size: -; V gene: TRBV5-1; J gene: TRBJ1-4; D gene: TRBD1; CDR3 DNA: TGCGCCAGCAGAATGTCCGGGACAGTTAATGAAAAACTGTTTTTT; CDR3 protein: CASRMSGTVNEKLFF
clone size: -; V gene: TRBV4-1; J gene: TRBJ1-6; D gene: -; CDR3 DNA: TGCGCCAGCAGCCAAGGTCGGGACACTTACTCACCCCTCCACTTT; CDR3 protein: CASSQGRDTYSPLHF
clone size: once; V gene: TRBV5-5; J gene: TRBJ1-4; D gene: -; CDR3 DNA: TGTGCCAGCAGCGTTCGGACTTCTGGGGCGGAAAAACTGTTTTTT; CDR3 protein: CASSVRTSGAEKLFF
clone size: -; V gene: TRBV11-3; J gene: TRBJ2-7; D gene: -; CDR3 DNA: TGTGCCAGCAGCTTAGTGCGACAGGGAGGCGAGCAGTACTTC; CDR3 protein: CASSLVRQGGEQYF
clone size: -; V gene: TRBV6-1; J gene: TRBJ2-1; D gene: -; CDR3 DNA: TGTGCCAGCAGAAACGACCAGTTGGTGGTGTTCTTC; CDR3 protein: CASRNDQLVVFF
clone size: -; V gene: TRBV7-8; J gene: TRBJ2-5; D gene: -; CDR3 DNA: TGTGCCAGCAGAGGTGACGGGAGTCGTTTCTGGGAGACCCAGTACTTC; CDR3 protein: CASRGDGSRFWETQYF
clone size: -; V gene: TRBV29-1; J gene: TRBJ2-7; D gene: -; CDR3 DNA: TGCAGCGCCGTCGACAGGCCCTACGAGCAGTACTTC; CDR3 protein: CSAVDRPYEQYF
clone size: -; V gene: TRBV11-2; J gene: TRBJ2-7; D gene: -; CDR3 DNA: TGTGCCAGCAGCTTAGGTGCGGGGACATCCTACGAGCAGTACTTC; CDR3 protein: CASSLGAGTSYEQYF
clone size: -; V gene: TRBV9; J gene: TRBJ2-2; D gene: -; CDR3 DNA: TGTGCCAGCAGCCACCTAAGGGACGCCGGGGAGCTGTTTTTT; CDR3 protein: CASSHLRDAGELFF
clone size: -; V gene: TRBV5-8; J gene: TRBJ2-7; D gene: -; CDR3 DNA: TGTGCCAGCACCCCCATCGCGGCGGTGGACGAGCAGTACTTC; CDR3 protein: CASTPIAAVDEQYF
clone size: -; V gene: TRBV27; J gene: TRBJ1-2; D gene: TRBD1; CDR3 DNA: TGTGCCAGCAGCCCCGGGACAGGCCTTTTCTATGGCTACACCTTC; CDR3 protein: CASSPGTGLFYGYTF
clone size: -; V gene: TRBV5-1; J gene: TRBJ2-1; D gene: TRBD2; CDR3 DNA: TGCGCCAGCAGCCCTCGACTAGCGGGGGACTCCTACAATGAGCAGTTCTTC; CDR3 protein: CASSPRLAGDSYNEQFF
clone size: few; V gene: TRBV5-6; J gene: TRBJ2-1; D gene: -; CDR3 DNA: TGTGCCAGCAGCTTGGTGGGGGATGAGCAGTTCTTC; CDR3 protein: CASSLVGDEQFF
clone size: large; V gene: TRBV14; J gene: TRBJ2-7; D gene: -; CDR3 DNA: TGTGCCAGCAGCCCTGCTAACTACGAGCAGTACTTC; CDR3 protein: CASSPANYEQYF
clone size: once; V gene: TRBV7-2; J gene: TRBJ1-6; D gene: -; CDR3 DNA: TGTGCCAGCAGCTCGACAGGCGTGGTAGCCCTCCACTTT; CDR3 protein: CASSSTGVVALHF
clone size: -; V gene: TRBV5-1; J gene: TRBJ2-7; D gene: -; CDR3 DNA: TGCGCCAGCAGCTTGGGGCAGGTGATCTCCTACGAGCAGTACTTC; CDR3 protein: CASSLGQVISYEQYF
clone size: -; V gene: TRBV14; J gene: TRBJ2-5; D gene: -; CDR3 DNA: TGTGCCAGCGGGCAGTTGCAGGGGCCGGGGGAGACCCAGTACTTC; CDR3 protein: CASGQLQGPGETQYF
clone size: -; V gene: TRBV5-4; J gene: TRBJ2-2; D gene: -; CDR3 DNA: TGTGCCAGCAGCTTGGGGGGGTCCACCGGGGAGCTGTTTTTT; CDR3 protein: CASSLGGSTGELFF
clone size: -; V gene: TRBV6-1; J gene: TRBJ1-1; D gene: -; CDR3 DNA: TGTGCCAGCAGTGAATTGGCAGGGAAAACTGAAGCTTTCTTT; CDR3 protein: CASSELAGKTEAFF
clone size: -; V gene: TRBV6-5; J gene: TRBJ1-2; D gene: TRBD1; CDR3 DNA: TGTGCCAGCAGTTCAGGGGGACCCTATTATGGCTACACCTTC; CDR3 protein: CASSSGGPYYGYTF
clone size: few; V gene: TRBV7-9; J gene: TRBJ2-1; D gene: -; CDR3 DNA: TGTGCCAGCAGCCCCCGGCCTACCCTATCCGTGGGGGAGCAGTTCTTC; CDR3 protein: CASSPRPTLSVGEQFF
clone size: -; V gene: TRBV15; J gene: TRBJ1-1; D gene: TRBD1; CDR3 DNA: TGTGCCACCAGCAGAGGTCACGACAGGGGAGCTTTCTTT; CDR3 protein: CATSRGHDRGAFF
clone size: -; V gene: TRBV2; J gene: TRBJ2-3; D gene: -; CDR3 DNA: TGTGCCTGTTCGAGTAGCACAGATACGCAGTATTTT; CDR3 protein: CACSSSTDTQYF
clone size: -; V gene: TRBV7-9; J gene: TRBJ2-1; D gene: -; CDR3 DNA: TGTGCCAGCAGCTTCTACATCGATGAGCAGTTCTTC; CDR3 protein: CASSFYIDEQFF
clone size: -; V gene: TRBV5-4; J gene: TRBJ1-1; D gene: TRBD1; CDR3 DNA: TGTGCCAGCAGCACCCGACAGGGGGTCAACACTGAAGCTTTCTTT; CDR3 protein: CASSTRQGVNTEAFF
clone size: -; V gene: TRBV5-1; J gene: TRBJ2-1; D gene: TRBD2; CDR3 DNA: TGCGCCAGCAGCTTGAGCGGGAATTACAATGAGCAGTTCTTC; CDR3 protein: CASSLSGNYNEQFF
clone size: once; V gene: TRBV11-2; J gene: TRBJ2-7; D gene: -; CDR3 DNA: TGTGCCAGCAGCTTCGGGACGGCCGCCTACGAGCAGTACTTC; CDR3 protein: CASSFGTAAYEQYF
clone size: -; V gene: TRBV4-1; J gene: TRBJ2-2; D gene: TRBD2; CDR3 DNA: TGCGCCAGCAGCCAAGGAGGGCTAGCGGGACGGGGCGGGGAGCTGTTTTTT; CDR3 protein: CASSQGGLAGRGGELFF
clone size: -; V gene: TRBV11-3; J gene: TRBJ2-1; D gene: -; CDR3 DNA: TGTGCCAGCAGCACACTGGGACCATCTCCAGTCTTC; CDR3 protein: CASSTLGPSPVF
clone size: -; V gene: TRBV18; J gene: TRBJ2-1; D gene: TRBD2; CDR3 DNA: TGTGCCAGCTCACCACTAGCGGGAGCTCATGAGCAGTTCTTC; CDR3 protein: CASSPLAGAHEQFF
clone size: -; V gene: TRBV2; J gene: TRBJ1-4; D gene: -; CDR3 DNA: TGTGCCAGCAGTGATAGGCCAGGGGACGAAAAACTGTTTTTT; CDR3 protein: CASSDRPGDEKLFF
clone size: -; V gene: TRBV7-3; J gene: TRBJ1-2; D gene: TRBD1; CDR3 DNA: TGTGCCAGCAGCCCCCAAGCCGGGACAGTTTACAATGGCTACACCTTC; CDR3 protein: CASSPQAGTVYNGYTF
clone size: -; V gene: TRBV7-2; J gene: TRBJ1-5; D gene: -; CDR3 DNA: TGTGCCAGCAGCTTAAAGGCCCCTTTAATGGCAAGCAATCAGCCCCAGCATTTT; CDR3 protein: CASSLKAPLMASNQPQHF
clone size: -; V gene: TRBV4-1; J gene: TRBJ1-3; D gene: TRBD1; CDR3 DNA: TGCGCCAGCAGCCAGTTGACAGGGGGCTCAAGAATCTCCTCTGGAAACACCATATATTTT; CDR3 protein: CASSQLTGGSRISSGNTIYF
clone size: -; V gene: TRBV27; J gene: TRBJ2-3; D gene: TRBD2; CDR3 DNA: TGTGCCAGCAGTAAGCGGGGGCTTAGCACAGATACGCAGTATTTT; CDR3 protein: CASSKRGLSTDTQYF
clone size: -; V gene: TRBV6-5; J gene: TRBJ1-5; D gene: TRBD1; CDR3 DNA: TGTGCCAGCAGCCAGGGACAGCGTCAGCCCCAGCATTTT; CDR3 protein: CASSQGQRQPQHF